Reported below is one T cell receptor beta chain. Its recognized antigen is unknown. The record has no base qualities; no much larger clone is one base away. The sample originates from a study of shared clonotypes between healthy human individuals (dated by TCRdb to the early 2020s). Study-level background: Three men and a couple of women, aged 18 to 49 years, made up the cohort. To estimate repertoire size and how much clonotypes are shared between individuals, the study performed deep sequencing of blood TCR repertoires from roughly five healthy adults. For each donor, three plates each were used for CD4 naive and CD4 memory, two plates were used for CD8 naive, and one plate was used for CD8 memory. Libraries were prepared and TCR repertoires were sequenced by different laboratories using diverse techniques, in order to increase sequencing depth and limit assay-specific biases. Per donor, leukapheresis produced somewhere between about 0.9 and 9.5 billion PBMCs. Findings and caveats that apply to the study as a whole: Naive subsets generally had larger estimated clonotype richness than memory subsets did. Clonotypes shared by all four sorted-subset donors showed higher generation probabilities than non-shared clonotypes. Based on pairwise subsampling, the degree of clonotype sharing among donors was expected to be affected by sequencing depth. Sharing across a handful of donors was observed for around 5% of naive CD4, around 3.5% of naive CD8, 2% to 2.5% of memory CD4, and approximately 0.41% of memory CD8 clonotypes. Even with the large sequencing depth, rarefaction of the sorted-subset datasets indicated that sequencing was incomplete. The genetic and exposure-history diversity represented was limited by the small number of donors. Only blood was sampled, and tissue TCR repertoires likely differ from those in blood.

CD8 naive samples consisted of CD45RO-negative cells that were positively selected for CCR7, yielding a CD45RA+CCR7+ population without TemRA cells. The donors were healthy, HIV-negative adults with no recently reported acute infections or vaccinations. Every donor was a Caucasian adult living in Nashville, Tennessee, USA. Blood was collected by leukapheresis, and PBMCs were isolated by Ficoll-Histopaque density gradient centrifugation and then cryopreserved in liquid nitrogen vapor phase. Analytical flow cytometry was used to check the purity and quantity of each magnetically sorted T cell population. Genomic DNA was isolated from every sorted fraction and measured by UV absorbance on a Nanodrop 2000c. The junction shows trimming of 4 bases on V and 5 bases on J, plus 11 bases between the germline ends. The germline V gene provides CDR1 MGHRA and CDR2 YSYEKL. The CDR3 spans 13 residues, from the cysteine through the phenylalanine. The read is trimmed to its CDR3 DNA, 39 bases read in frame from base 1.

Using the deep immunoSEQ assay, multiplex PCR amplified TCR CDR3 regions from genomic DNA. For each cell subset, the extracted genomic DNA was distributed evenly across all wells of several immunoSEQ 96-well plates, and each plate served as one replicate. For sorted subsets, about 210 ng of genomic DNA, equivalent to roughly 30,000 T cell genomes, went into each replicate PCR. Purified libraries were quantified with a Qubit 3.0 fluorometer, sized on a Bioanalyzer 2100, and re-quantified with the KAPA Library Quantification kit. A separate single-read 150-cycle Illumina NextSeq 550 flow cell was used to sequence each immunoSEQ 96-well plate. Under the source paper's analysis protocol: Because only junctional sequences without quality scores were contained in the immunoSEQ output, filtering matching that applied to full-length reads could not be performed. Sequences were annotated with PyIR, a Python wrapper for IgBLAST v1.9, and V/J genes and CDR3 were assigned using IMGT germline references. Reads with weak V/J assignments (E-value above 1e-6), missing CDR3, stop codons, out-of-frame junctions, or ambiguous translated residues were removed. V3J clonotypes were defined as sequences sharing the same inferred V gene, J gene, and CDR3 amino acid sequence. Percentage overlap between repertoires was calculated by dividing the number of shared unique clonotypes by the size of the smaller repertoire. Richness of each repertoire was evaluated using RTK rarefaction, the Chao1 estimator, and Recon v2.1 estimates of unobserved clonotypes. Generation probabilities were computed with OLGA for all TCRbeta clonotypes obtained by the gDNA method from a handful of donors. Held by TCRdb, this immuneACCESS table contains in-frame sequences only and omits some clones. Under half of the omission traces to an unresolved V gene where checked; the cause of the rest is unknown. D and trimming were read from the DNA, whereas the V and J calls and clone size are those reported in that table. The sample table shows 2 million to 2.5 million clones, and just under 95% are seen once. More than 0.95% of the sample is taken by the ten largest.

The TCR originated in a man younger than 35 in good health. The sequence joins TRBV4-1 to TRBJ1-1; no D gene is confidently identified. Sequenced sample: naive CD8+ T cells sorted from blood. The sample's cell subset or site label, decoded: CD45RA+CCR7+. The sequenced DNA: TGCGCCAGCAGCCCCGAATCGAGAACTGAAGCTTTCTTT. It translates as CASSPESRTEAFF.